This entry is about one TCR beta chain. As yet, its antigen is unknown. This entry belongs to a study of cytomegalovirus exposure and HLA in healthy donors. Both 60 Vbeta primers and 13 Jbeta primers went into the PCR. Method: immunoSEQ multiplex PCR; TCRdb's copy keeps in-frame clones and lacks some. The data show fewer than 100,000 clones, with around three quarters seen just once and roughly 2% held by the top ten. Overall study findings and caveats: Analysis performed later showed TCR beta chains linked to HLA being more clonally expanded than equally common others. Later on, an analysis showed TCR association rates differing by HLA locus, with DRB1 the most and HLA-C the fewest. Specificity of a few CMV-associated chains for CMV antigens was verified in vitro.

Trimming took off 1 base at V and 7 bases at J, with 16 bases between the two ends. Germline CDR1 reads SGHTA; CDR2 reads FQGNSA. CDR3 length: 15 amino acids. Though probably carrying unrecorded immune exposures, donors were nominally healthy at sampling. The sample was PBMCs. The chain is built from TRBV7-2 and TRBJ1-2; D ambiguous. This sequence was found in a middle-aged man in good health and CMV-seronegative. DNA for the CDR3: TGTGCCAGCAGCTTAGTAAGCTTTGAAAGTACTGGCTACACCTTC. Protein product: CASSLVSFESTGYTF.